This T cell receptor (beta chain) derives from a study of identical twins. The study's findings and limits: Some out-of-frame alpha sequences were shared by twins, and these showed excess low generation probability.

TCRdb called the 5' RACE reads again in MiXCR, with one record for every CDR3 protein. The sample shows hundreds of thousands of distinct CDR3 sequences, around 6.1% of them seen only once. A few counts support this clonotype. Its antigen remains unidentified. Germline V gives CDR1 GTSNPN, CDR2 SVGIG (reference sequence). V lost 4 bases, J lost 1 base, and 7 bases stayed unmatched. CDR3 length: 16 residues. The chain has TRBV30 and TRBJ2-2; TRBD2 aligns across 9 bases. The TCR was taken from a man in his late teens or twenties in good health. The sequenced material came from naive T cells sorted from blood. The CDR3 nucleotides read TGTGCCTGGAACATTCTAGCGGGGCTGAACACCGGGGAGCTGTTTTTT. As protein: CAWNILAGLNTGELFF.